The T cell receptor (beta chain) described here comes from a study of cytomegalovirus exposure and HLA in healthy donors (dated 2017 in TCRdb). In the study overall: According to an earlier analysis of 550 to 700 of the donors, roughly 180 million T cells yielded some 110 million unique TCR beta sequences and about 300 Gb of sequence data. Roughly 310 gigabases of sequencing data and approximately 85 million unique TCR sequences were included in an early release covering around 600 HLA-typed donors. The genetic ancestry cluster associated with self-reported Caucasian donors included over 65% of the roughly 400 genotyped donors. The study aimed to test whether cataloging public T cell receptors could reveal signatures of past pathogen exposure. Using immunosequencing, the study profiled T cell repertoires from 666 subjects and related those repertoires to cytomegalovirus serostatus. In addition to the first cohort of approximately 650 subjects, a separate validation cohort of 120 different subjects was used. To predict cytomegalovirus infection status, the study combined high-throughput TCR immunosequencing, statistical association of individual TCRs with disease status, and machine learning. A later analysis re-analyzed previously published TCR beta repertoires from hundreds of donors and added high-resolution HLA genotyping to study TCR occurrence patterns. Rather than drawing on any new phenotypic data, the later analysis identified candidate immune exposures from TCR beta sequences and the way those sequences occurred across donors. An earlier analysis of 450 to 750 of the donors used high-throughput TCR beta sequencing to judge whether each TCR beta V gene segment behaved as functional or pseudogenic. Donor age, sex, ethnicity and CMV serostatus were compiled alongside the repertoire data. In a later genetic analysis, genome-wide SNP genotypes for about three fifths of the roughly 670 donors were used, and that subset was treated as a discovery cohort. All discovery cohort repertoires had been generated on a single sequencing platform. Both class I and class II loci were covered by HLA typing, at four-digit resolution. Typing coverage varied by locus: roughly 629-630 donors for A, B, C, DRB1 and DQB1; around 560 for DQA1; 606 for DPA1; 450 to 480 for DPB1. Four to six DR-DQ haplotypes were handled as single units for association and clustering, since linkage in the cohort was strong. Among over 350 genotyped donors of the cohort, an average of approximately 240,000 unique TCR beta nucleotide sequences were sequenced per donor, roughly 20% of them non-productive. The investigation overall reported the following: This cohort had only TCR beta chains sequenced, and the lack of alpha or paired-chain data limited which features could be detected. The authors suggested that the approach could potentially be generalized to other disease states and immunological phenotypes. Most CMV-associated TCR beta chains appeared to be HLA-restricted in a later analysis, and the HLA associations seemed to be driven largely by CMV exposure. A further reported finding was that TCR beta sequences accurately predicted the HLA-A and HLA-B alleles for most subjects in the first cohort. In a later genetic analysis, a missense DCLRE1C variant was associated with V-gene and J-gene trimming of TCR beta chains, and the association was replicated in an independent cohort. A cluster of highly shared sequence variants was judged likely to be a technical artifact of the sequencing pipeline. A later genetic analysis reported fewer N-insertions in productive TCRs among donors in an Asian-associated ancestry cluster than the roughly 640-donor mean. Correlated functional status among segregating V segments might reflect linkage disequilibrium, but an unknown experimental factor could not be ruled out. Because counts were too low, seventeen rarely observed V segments, including chromosome 9 orphons, were left out of the earlier analysis of some 640 of the donors. Because HLA typing was missing for some donors at each locus, association tests included only the typed subset. In an earlier analysis of about 600 of the donors, most TCR beta V segments appeared in productive rearrangements about 87% or about 30% of the time, broadly matching IMGT annotations. Most TCR sequences were seen in very few donors, while some public TCRs were found in many individuals. According to a later analysis, TCR association rates differed among HLA loci, with DRB1 alleles showing the most associated TCRs and HLA-C alleles showing the fewest. The study gave a list of roughly 150 TCR beta chains associated with cytomegalovirus. In a later analysis, HLA-associated TCR beta chains showed more clonal expansion and lower generation probabilities than non-associated chains that were equally common. Immune exposure information for the cohort was limited to CMV serostatus. Cytomegalovirus status was reported to be diagnosed by the classifier with high specificity and sensitivity in both the original and validation cohorts. According to a later analysis, parvovirus B19, influenza, CMV and Epstein-Barr virus appeared linked to several top co-occurrence clusters. When HLA alleles, especially DR and DQ, strongly co-occurred, attributing TCR associations to individual alleles was difficult. Specific HLA alleles were associated with about 17,000 TCR beta sequences at a false discovery rate of 0.05 in a later analysis. Sequencing depth was assumed to be roughly uniform across donors in the presence/absence analyses, though that assumption may not hold. Some IMGT-functional V segments, including TRBV6-2 and TRBV6-3, could not be distinguished by the 87-base-pair reads and were therefore excluded. A few of the identified cytomegalovirus-associated TCR beta chains were confirmed in vitro to be specific for cytomegalovirus antigens.

Turning to this clone: Its antigen is currently not known. The input lacks base qualities; no much larger clone sits a single base away.

The cohort was made up of 500 to 850 healthy bone marrow donors. Cohort members were all nominally healthy when sampled, although unrecorded immune exposures were likely present. The donor was CMV seronegative and was included in the group of 352 seronegative cohort members. A peripheral blood sample was provided by each donor, and peripheral blood mononuclear cells were used for TCR beta sequencing. Genomic DNA was extracted from the blood cell samples with the Qiagen DNeasy Blood Extraction Kit. To prepare the library, the immunoSEQ multiplex PCR assay was applied. For the multiplex PCR, a mixture combining 60 forward primers for TCR Vbeta segments and 13 reverse primers for TCR Jbeta segments was used. A multiplex PCR assay on genomic DNA amplified the CDR3 region of rearranged TCR beta genes. The Illumina HiSeq System was used to sequence the amplified TCR beta libraries as 87-base-pair reads. In the paper's pipeline: In a later analysis, roughly 80 million unique TCR beta chains were counted across the 666 repertoires, and roughly 10 million of these chains were shared by at least two donors. Raw reads were error-corrected and collapsed into unique sequences with a nearest-neighbor algorithm that merged closely related sequences to remove PCR and sequencing errors. CDR3 sequences were aligned to IMGT reference sequences to assign V, D and J gene segments. For a sequence to be retained, a match of at least six nucleotides was required to both a V gene segment and a J gene segment. Rearrangements were classified as productive when the CDR3 lacked stop codons and remained in frame with V and J, and all other rearrangements were classified as non-productive. CDR3 was defined according to IMGT convention as the region running from the second conserved V-encoded cysteine to the conserved J-encoded phenylalanine. The earlier analysis of about 640 of the donors excluded any sequence lacking an unambiguous match to a single V gene segment. An earlier analysis of 587 of the donors called V segments functional above 56.7% productive rearrangements and segregating when the between-donor standard deviation exceeded 5%. A statistical classification framework was built for diagnosing cytomegalovirus status from the catalog of TCR beta chain sequences. In a later analysis, TCR nucleotide sequences were compared against IMGT/GENE-DB human TR gene sequences so that V and J genes could be assigned. In a later analysis, CDR3 sequences and most-parsimonious VDJ recombination scenarios were assigned using the TCRdist pipeline. In a later analysis, each TCR beta chain was defined by its CDR3 amino acid sequence together with its V-gene family, and reads lacking a unique V-gene family were excluded. In a later analysis, 500 to 700 highly shared, low-generation-probability nucleotide sequences were removed to address suspected cross-contamination and a sequencing artifact. For each public chain, a later analysis derived a clonal expansion index from normalized ranks of inferred template counts within each repertoire. In a later analysis, generation probabilities were computed using a VDJ recombination model fitted to out-of-frame rearrangements, and the results were checked against IGoR. In a later analysis, TCR-TCR, TCR-HLA and TCR-CMV co-occurrence was scored with hypergeometric tests, and a repertoire-size bias correction was applied to TCR pairs. In a later analysis, false discovery rates were estimated by permuting HLA or CMV assignments 20 times. In a later analysis, co-occurring TCRs were grouped using DBSCAN, with TCRdist sequence similarity added in when clustering inside HLA-allele-positive subsets. For co-occurrence clustering, repertoires with fewer than 30,000 or more than 120,000 public chains were excluded, along with 5 or 6 repertoires with anomalous nucleotide sharing. TCRdb's version of the immuneACCESS table is confined to in-frame rearrangements and falls short of the full clone set. An unresolved V gene accounts for under half of the shortfall where checked; the remainder is of unknown origin. That table gives V, J and clone size, and the DNA gave D and trimming. Recorded for this sample are 150,000 to 200,000 clones; around 83% of them occurred a single time. The ten largest make up 0.85% to 1.4% of the sample.

CDR1 and CDR2, per the germline V gene (reference sequence), are MNHEY and SMNVEV. The CDR3 goes from the cysteine to the phenylalanine over 15 residues. The entry retains the CDR3 DNA only, 45 bases that are in frame from base 1. The sequenced material came from PBMCs. This receptor chain uses TRBV27 and TRBJ2-5; TRBD2 fits 11 bases in the junction. The better agreement between TRBJ2-7 and the DNA end casts doubt on the J call. The TCR comes from a woman aged 40 to 55 in good health and CMV-seronegative. The sequenced DNA is TGTGCCAGCAGCAAATTAGCGGGAGGGCTCTACGAGCAGTACTTC. It is translated as CASSKLAGGLYEQYF.